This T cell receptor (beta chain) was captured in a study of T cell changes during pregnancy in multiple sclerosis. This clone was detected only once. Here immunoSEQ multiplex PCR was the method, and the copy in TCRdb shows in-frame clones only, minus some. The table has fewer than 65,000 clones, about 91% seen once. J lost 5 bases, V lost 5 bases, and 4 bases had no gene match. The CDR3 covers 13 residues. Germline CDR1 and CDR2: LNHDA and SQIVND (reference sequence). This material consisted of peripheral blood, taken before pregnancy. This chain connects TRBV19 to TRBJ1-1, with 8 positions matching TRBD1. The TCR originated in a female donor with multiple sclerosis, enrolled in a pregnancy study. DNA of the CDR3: TGTGCCAGTAGTCCCCGGACAGGGACTGAAGCTTTCTTT. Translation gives CASSPRTGTEAFF.